This TCR beta chain came from a study of beta chain features in type 1 diabetes. Overall study findings and caveats: Patients' naive, central memory and regulatory TCRB repertoires appeared more alike than those of healthy donors. VDJ junctions from type 1 diabetes patients carried fewer insertions and larger deletions.

Trimming at V came to 3 bases and at J to 2 bases, leaving 2 bases not matched to a gene. CDR3 length equals 15 residues. The germline V gene encodes CDR1 MGHRA and CDR2 YSYEKL. One heparinised draw, averaging about 116 mL, was taken per donor. Sorting gave populations that all exceeded 95% purity. This clone was seen a few times. Its matching antigen is unknown. Reverse transcription of all isolated RNA meant that expressed TCRB transcripts were sequenced. Sequencing used immunoSEQ multiplex PCR; TCRdb keeps in-frame clones, though not all of them. The sample carries 350,000 to 400,000 clones, about 15% recorded once.

This TCR was sampled from a woman aged 18 to 35 in good health. The V and J genes are TRBV4-1 and TRBJ2-1; 9 bases align to TRBD1. The specimen was naive CD4+ T cells from blood. The chain's CDR3 is CASSQGQGPYNEQFF. CDR3 DNA sequence: TGCGCCAGCAGCCAGGGACAGGGTCCCTACAATGAGCAGTTCTTC.